This T cell receptor beta chain was obtained from a study of identical twins. V was pared by 3 bases and J by 6 bases, with 12 bases between. The CDR3 runs 14 residues. From the 5' RACE reads, TCRdb called clonotypes with MiXCR, one entry per CDR3 protein. The sample lists around 370,000 distinct CDR3 sequences; 7% to 9.5% were seen once. This clonotype was seen at least ten times. Antigen: not known. General study results and limits: For cord blood, abundant beta clonotypes had fewer insertions, unlike memory repertoires, which showed none. Model-predicted out-of-frame TCR alpha sharing fell below observed values in monozygotic twins.

The source material was naive T cells sorted from blood. This chain joins TRBV12-3 or TRBV12-4 and TRBJ1-5; no clear D. The clonotype originates from a woman aged 45-65 years in good health. The CDR3 DNA sequence: TGTGCCAGCAGTTTTCACAGAGGCAGTCAGCCCCAGCATTTT. Its protein product is CASSFHRGSQPQHF.